What follows are 13 T cell receptor beta chains derived from one specimen sequenced in a study of T cell changes during pregnancy in multiple sclerosis. Assay: immunoSEQ multiplex PCR; the TCRdb copy retains only in-frame clones and omits some. The sample shows 50,000 to 75,000 clones, over 90% of them seen only once. The sequencing here drew on CD8+ T cells from peripheral blood mononuclear cells, taken in the third trimester of pregnancy. The receptor source for this set is a female donor with multiple sclerosis, enrolled in a pregnancy study.

V usage is TRBV6-4 and J usage is TRBJ2-5; 7 bases line up with TRBD1. There are 15 residues in the CDR3. The V gene end was trimmed by 5 bases and the J gene end by 2 bases; junction bases not matched to a gene: 8. CDR1 and CDR2 (germline): MRHNA, SNTAGT. This chain's CDR3 is CASSNDRVPQETQYF. CDR3 in DNA: TGTGCCAGCAGTAACGACAGGGTCCCTCAAGAGACCCAGTACTTC.

The CDR3 DNA follows: TGTGCCTGGAGTTTTAAAATGAACACTGAAGCTTTCTTT. Translated, it gives CAWSFKMNTEAFF. The chain recombines TRBV30 with TRBJ1-1; no reliable D call. Trimming stripped 2 bases from V and 0 bases from J, with 7 bases between. The CDR3 consists of 13 residues. The germline CDR1 and CDR2 sequences are GTSNPN and SVGIG (reference sequence). Together with reference TRBV30 and TRBJ1-1, the CDR3 gives the full variable domain: SQTIHQWPATLVQPVGSPLSLECTVEGTSNPNLYWYRQAAGRGLQLLFYSVGIGQISSEVPQNLSASRPQDRQFILSSKKLLLSDSGFYLCAWSFKMNTEAFFGQGTRLTVV.

The rearrangement uses TRBV9 and TRBJ2-3, with 9 bases aligning to TRBD2. Germline V gene lookup returns CDR1 SGDLS and CDR2 YYNGEE. With 5 bases clipped from V and 2 bases from J, the junction kept 6 bases outside the gene matches. The CDR3 is 15 amino acids. Written as DNA, the CDR3 is TGTGCCAGCAGAGCAAGCGGGAGGAACACAGATACGCAGTATTTT. Translated, it gives CASRASGRNTDTQYF.

J is TRBJ1-2 and V is TRBV29-1, with TRBD1 as a possible D gene (6 bases). Germline V gene lookup returns CDR1 SQVTM and CDR2 ANQGSEA. Between the trimmed V and J ends, which lost 7 bases and 7 bases, there was a span of 16 bases. This CDR3 region has 12 residues. In DNA, the CDR3 is TGCAGCGCCTCGGGACAAAACGGTGGCTACACCTTC. Encoded protein: CSASGQNGGYTF.

The V gene is TRBV27, the J gene TRBJ1-1; 11 nucleotides match TRBD1. The junction had 9 bases not matched to a gene; V was cut back by 5 bases and J by 10 bases. This CDR3 has 14 residues. Per germline, CDR1 MNHEY and CDR2 SMNVEV (reference sequence). The CDR3 region is CASSPQRTGGLAFF. The DNA for the CDR3 is TGTGCCAGCAGTCCACAAAGGACAGGGGGCCTAGCTTTCTTT.

The chain employs TRBV5-3 and TRBJ2-1; D uncertain. TRBV5-3 is classed as an ORF, of uncertain function. The ends were cut back, 8 bases at V and 4 bases at J, with 13 bases in the middle. The CDR3 is 13 residues long. In DNA form, the CDR3 reads TGTGCCAGTCCCCCGGAGATATACAATGAGCAGTTCTTC. Translated, it gives CASPPEIYNEQFF.

This clone was detected only a few times. The chain uses TRBV10-3 and TRBJ2-7; 7 bases align to TRBD1. J gave up 6 bases and V 6 bases, and 2 bases lay outside the gene matches. The CDR3 consists of 11 residues. CDR1 ENHRY and CDR2 SYGVKD come from the germline V gene. In DNA form, the CDR3 reads TGTGCCATCAGAGGGGGCGTCGAGCAGTACTTC. Protein sequence: CAIRGGVEQYF.

The V and J genes are TRBV7-9 and TRBJ2-1; 7 bases map to TRBD2. The CDR3 consists of 18 residues. The germline V gene has CDR1 SEHNR and CDR2 FQNEAQ (reference sequence). J was trimmed by 0 bases and V by 3 bases; bases with no gene match: 11. Here the CDR3 DNA reads TGTGCCAGCAGCTTCGGGCTAGCGGAGTGGAGCTCCTACAATGAGCAGTTCTTC. It yields the protein CASSFGLAEWSSYNEQFF.

This clone was seen a handful of times. One end of the junction varies from germline; a read error may be responsible. Within the sample, other DNA sequences also encode this same CDR3. The V gene is TRBV13, the J gene TRBJ1-1, with TRBD1 matching over 7 bases. The germline CDR1 and CDR2 sequences are PRHDT and FYEKMQ (reference sequence). This CDR3 is 13 amino acids long. The CDR3 spells CASSLGGNTEAFF. In DNA form, the CDR3 reads TGTGCCAGCAGCCTAGGGGGCAACACTGAAGCTTTCTTT.

This rearrangement joins TRBV6-4 to TRBJ2-1; 11 nucleotides match TRBD2. The CDR3 runs 16 residues. Trimming took 3 bases from V and 0 from J; bases not matched to a gene: 1. CDR1 and CDR2 from the germline V gene are MRHNA and SNTAGT. In DNA, the CDR3 is TGTGCCAGCAGTGAAACTAGCGGGAGCTCCTACAATGAGCAGTTCTTC. Protein: CASSETSGSSYNEQFF.

This clone was seen a single time. The rearrangement links TRBV30 to TRBJ2-7; the D gene is possibly TRBD1 (6 bases). The CDR3 extends over 12 amino acids. Germline lookup yields CDR1 GTSNPN and CDR2 SVGIG (reference sequence). Trimming took off 5 bases at V and 2 bases at J, with 10 bases between the two ends. The CDR3 is CAWAGQTYEQYF. The CDR3 nucleotides read TGTGCCTGGGCAGGACAGACCTACGAGCAGTACTTC.

This chain uses TRBV13 with TRBJ2-1; TRBD2 matches 10 bases. V was clipped by 5 bases and J by 0 bases; unmatched bases: 1. CDR1 is PRHDT, CDR2 FYEKMQ, per germline (reference sequence). There are 15 residues in the CDR3. DNA of the CDR3: TGTGCCAGCAGCGCTAGCGGGAGCTCCTACAATGAGCAGTTCTTC. This gives the protein CASSASGSSYNEQFF.

The chain is built from TRBV7-9 and TRBJ2-3, with D possibly matching TRBD1 (6 bases). V was trimmed by 2 bases and J by 2 bases, leaving 23 bases between them. Germline-derived CDR1 and CDR2 are SEHNR and FQNEAQ (reference sequence). This CDR3 region has 19 residues. The CDR3 sequence: CASSLFRGFTSLATDTQYF. CDR3 DNA: TGTGCCAGCAGCTTATTCAGGGGCTTCACCTCCCTGGCCACAGATACGCAGTATTTT.